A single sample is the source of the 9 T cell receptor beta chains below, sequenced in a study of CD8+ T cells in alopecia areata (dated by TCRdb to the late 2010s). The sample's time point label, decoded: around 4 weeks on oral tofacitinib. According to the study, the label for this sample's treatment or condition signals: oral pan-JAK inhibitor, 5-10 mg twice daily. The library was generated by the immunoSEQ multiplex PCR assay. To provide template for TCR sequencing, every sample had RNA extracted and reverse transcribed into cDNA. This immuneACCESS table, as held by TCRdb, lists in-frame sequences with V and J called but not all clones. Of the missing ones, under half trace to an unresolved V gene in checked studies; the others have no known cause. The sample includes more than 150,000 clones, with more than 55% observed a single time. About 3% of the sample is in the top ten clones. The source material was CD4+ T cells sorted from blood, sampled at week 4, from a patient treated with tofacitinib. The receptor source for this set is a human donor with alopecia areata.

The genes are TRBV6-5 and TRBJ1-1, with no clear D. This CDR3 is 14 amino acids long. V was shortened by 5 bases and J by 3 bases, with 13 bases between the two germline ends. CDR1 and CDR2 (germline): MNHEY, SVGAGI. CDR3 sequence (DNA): TGTGCCAGCAGTGACGGAACGCGAGACACTGAAGCTTTCTTT. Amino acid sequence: CASSDGTRDTEAFF.

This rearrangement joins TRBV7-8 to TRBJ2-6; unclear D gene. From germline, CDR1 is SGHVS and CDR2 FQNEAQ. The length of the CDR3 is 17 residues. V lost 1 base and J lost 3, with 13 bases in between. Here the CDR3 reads CASSLGVRARGANVLTF. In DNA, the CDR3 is TGTGCCAGCAGCTTAGGGGTTCGGGCCCGTGGGGCCAACGTCCTGACTTTC.

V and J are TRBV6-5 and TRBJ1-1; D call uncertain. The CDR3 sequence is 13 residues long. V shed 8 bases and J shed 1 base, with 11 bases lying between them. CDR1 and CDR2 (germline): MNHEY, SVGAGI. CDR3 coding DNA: TGTGCCAGCGCGATCCGGCGGAACACTGAAGCTTTCTTT. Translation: CASAIRRNTEAFF.

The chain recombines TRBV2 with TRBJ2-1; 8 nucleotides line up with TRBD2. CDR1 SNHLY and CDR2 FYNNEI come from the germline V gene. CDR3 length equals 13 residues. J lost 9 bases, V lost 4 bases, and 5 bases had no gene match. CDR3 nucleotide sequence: TGTGCCAGCAGTGTGGAAGGACTAGCTGAGCAGTTCTTC. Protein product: CASSVEGLAEQFF.

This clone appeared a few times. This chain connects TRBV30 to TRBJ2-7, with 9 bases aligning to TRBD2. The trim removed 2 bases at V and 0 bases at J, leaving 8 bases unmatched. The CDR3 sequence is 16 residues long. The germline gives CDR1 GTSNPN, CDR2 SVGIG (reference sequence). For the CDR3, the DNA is TGTGCCTGGAGTCCGAGGGGGACTAGCCGCTCCTACGAGCAGTACTTC. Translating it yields CAWSPRGTSRSYEQYF.

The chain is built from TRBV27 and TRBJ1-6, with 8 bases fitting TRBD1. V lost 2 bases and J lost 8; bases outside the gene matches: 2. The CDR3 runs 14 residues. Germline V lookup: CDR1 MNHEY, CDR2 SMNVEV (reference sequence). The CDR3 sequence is CASSLQGADSPLHF. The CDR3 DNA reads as TGTGCCAGCAGTTTACAGGGGGCCGATTCACCCCTCCACTTT.

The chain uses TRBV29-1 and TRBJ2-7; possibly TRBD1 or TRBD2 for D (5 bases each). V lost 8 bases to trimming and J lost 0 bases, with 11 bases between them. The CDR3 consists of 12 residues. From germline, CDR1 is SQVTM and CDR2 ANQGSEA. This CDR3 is CSSGTSSYEQYF. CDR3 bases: TGCAGCTCGGGGACGTCCTCCTACGAGCAGTACTTC.

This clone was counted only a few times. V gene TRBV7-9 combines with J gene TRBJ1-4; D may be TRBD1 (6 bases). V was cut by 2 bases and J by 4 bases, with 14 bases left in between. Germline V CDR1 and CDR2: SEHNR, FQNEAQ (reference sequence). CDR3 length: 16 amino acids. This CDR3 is CASSLSSGAGNEKLFF. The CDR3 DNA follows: TGTGCCAGCAGCTTAAGTTCGGGGGCTGGTAATGAAAAACTGTTTTTT. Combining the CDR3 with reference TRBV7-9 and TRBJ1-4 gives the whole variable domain DTGVSQNPRHKITKRGQNVTFRCDPISEHNRLYWYRQTLGQGPEFLTYFQNEAQLEKSRLLSDRFSAERPKGSFSTLEIQRTEQGDSAMYLCASSLSSGAGNEKLFFGSGTQLSVL.

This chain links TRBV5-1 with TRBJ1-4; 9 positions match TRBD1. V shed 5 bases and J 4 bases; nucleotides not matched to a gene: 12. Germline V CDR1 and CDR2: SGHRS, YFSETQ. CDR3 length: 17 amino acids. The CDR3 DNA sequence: TGCGCCAGCAGTCTCGTGGGACAGGGAGCCATTAATGAAAAACTGTTTTTT. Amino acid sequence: CASSLVGQGAINEKLFF.